The clone carrying this TCR beta chain occurred a few times. Antigen: not known. A junction boundary mismatches the germline segment, possibly from a read error. These data are taken from a study of T cell repertoires in cytomegalovirus infection. In the study overall: Indications came from public TCR beta signatures; they pointed to CMV infection and to a matching HLA type. The study's findings and limits: Summed frequency of shared TCR beta families picked out CMV carriers who also had the relevant HLA.

TCRdb re-derived calls from the reads in MiXCR, one entry per CDR3 protein. The sample yields under 150,000 distinct CDR3 sequences, 20% to 30% seen once. Germline values: CDR1 PRHDT, CDR2 FYEKMQ (reference sequence). The CDR3 consists of 17 residues. Material: PBMCs, sequenced either directly or after in vitro stimulation (not recorded which). The chain recombines TRBV13 with TRBJ2-2; D is tentatively TRBD1 or TRBD2 (6 bases each). The sequence was collected from a human donor in good health (CMV status not recorded). Some clones in this sample may be carry-over from other donors' samples. The CDR3 here is CASSFALWGAKTGELFF. DNA of the CDR3: TGTGCCAGCAGCTTCGCCCTCTGGGGGGCGAAAACCGGGGAGCTGTTTTTT.